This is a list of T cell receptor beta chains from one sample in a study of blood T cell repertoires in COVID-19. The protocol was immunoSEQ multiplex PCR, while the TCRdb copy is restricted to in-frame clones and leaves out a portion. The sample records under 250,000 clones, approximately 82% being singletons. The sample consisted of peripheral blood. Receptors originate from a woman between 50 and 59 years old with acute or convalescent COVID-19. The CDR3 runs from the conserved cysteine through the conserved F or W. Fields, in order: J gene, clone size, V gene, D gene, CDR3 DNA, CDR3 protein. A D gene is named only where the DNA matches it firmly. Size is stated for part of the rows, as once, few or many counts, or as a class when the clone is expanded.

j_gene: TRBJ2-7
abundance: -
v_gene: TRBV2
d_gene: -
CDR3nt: TGTGCCAGCAGTGAGGGGCCTACTCCAGCCTACGAGCAGTACTTC
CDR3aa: CASSEGPTPAYEQYF

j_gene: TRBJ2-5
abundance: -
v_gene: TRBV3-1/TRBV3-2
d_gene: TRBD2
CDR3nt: TGTGCCAGCAGCCAAGCTAGCGGGCGACGGACGGAGACCCAGTACTTC
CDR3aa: CASSQASGRRTETQYF

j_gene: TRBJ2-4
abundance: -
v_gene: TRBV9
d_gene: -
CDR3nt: TGTGCCAGCAGCTCCTCAGGACAGGGAGGGGGGAACATTCAGTACTTC
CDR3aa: CASSSSGQGGGNIQYF

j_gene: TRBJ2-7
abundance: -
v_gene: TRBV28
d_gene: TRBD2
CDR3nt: TGTGCCAGCAGTTTGGTTCCTAGCGGGAGTTTTAGCGAGCAGTACTTC
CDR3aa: CASSLVPSGSFSEQYF

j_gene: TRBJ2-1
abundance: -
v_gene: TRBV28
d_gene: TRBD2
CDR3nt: TGTGCCAGCAGTTTAAGCGGGAGGGGCACTAGCTCCTACAATGAGCAGTTCTTC
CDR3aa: CASSLSGRGTSSYNEQFF

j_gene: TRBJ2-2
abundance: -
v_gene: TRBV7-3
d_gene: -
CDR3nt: TGTGCCAGCAGCTTTAGCTCGAACACCGGGGAGCTGTTTTTT
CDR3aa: CASSFSSNTGELFF

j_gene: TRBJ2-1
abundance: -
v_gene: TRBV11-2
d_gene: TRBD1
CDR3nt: TGTGCCAGCAGCTACCAACGACAGGGGAGTGAGCAGTTCTTC
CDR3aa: CASSYQRQGSEQFF

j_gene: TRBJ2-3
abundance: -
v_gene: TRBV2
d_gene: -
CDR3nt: TGTGCCAGCAGTGCGGACAGTTACACAGATACGCAGTATTTT
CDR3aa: CASSADSYTDTQYF

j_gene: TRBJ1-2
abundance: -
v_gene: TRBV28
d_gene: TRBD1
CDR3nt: TGTGCCAGCAGTCTTACCCTAAACAGGGGGGGCTACACCTTC
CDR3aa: CASSLTLNRGGYTF

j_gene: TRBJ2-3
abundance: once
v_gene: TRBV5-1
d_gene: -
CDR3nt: TGCGCCAGCCAGACAGGCGGCGCAGATACGCAGTATTTT
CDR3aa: CASQTGGADTQYF

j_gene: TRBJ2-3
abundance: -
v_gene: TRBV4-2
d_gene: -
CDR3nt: TGTGCCAGCAGCCAAGATAAGCTAGCTGCAGATACGCAGTATTTT
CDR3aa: CASSQDKLAADTQYF